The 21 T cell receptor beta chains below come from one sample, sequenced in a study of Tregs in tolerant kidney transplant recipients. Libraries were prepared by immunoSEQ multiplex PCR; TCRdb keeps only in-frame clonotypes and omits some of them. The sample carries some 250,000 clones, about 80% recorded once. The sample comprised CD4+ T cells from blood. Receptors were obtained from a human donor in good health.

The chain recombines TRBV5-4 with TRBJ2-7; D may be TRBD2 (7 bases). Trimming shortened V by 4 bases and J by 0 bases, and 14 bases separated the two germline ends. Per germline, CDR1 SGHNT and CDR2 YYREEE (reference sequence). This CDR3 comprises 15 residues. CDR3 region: CASSRGGGGSYEQYF. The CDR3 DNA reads TGTGCCAGCAGCCGAGGGGGAGGGGGCTCCTACGAGCAGTACTTC.

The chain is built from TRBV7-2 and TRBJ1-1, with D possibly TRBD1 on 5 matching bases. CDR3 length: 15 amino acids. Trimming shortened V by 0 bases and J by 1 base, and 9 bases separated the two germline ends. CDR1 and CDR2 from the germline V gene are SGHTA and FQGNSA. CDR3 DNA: TGTGCCAGCAGCTTAGCTGGGGGAAGGAACACTGAAGCTTTCTTT. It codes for CASSLAGGRNTEAFF.

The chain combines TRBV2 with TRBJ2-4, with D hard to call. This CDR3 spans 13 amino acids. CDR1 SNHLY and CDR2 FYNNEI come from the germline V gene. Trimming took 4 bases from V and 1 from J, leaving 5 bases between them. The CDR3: CASSAEAKNIQYF. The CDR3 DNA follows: TGTGCCAGCAGTGCGGAGGCCAAAAACATTCAGTACTTC.

The CDR3 here is CASSEDTDTQYF. For the CDR3, the DNA is TGTGCCAGCAGTGAAGACACAGATACGCAGTATTTT. This sequence joins TRBV6-1 and TRBJ2-3, with D unclear. The CDR3 has 12 residues. V lost 1 base and J 2 bases, leaving 1 base between the germline ends. Germline V gene lookup returns CDR1 MNHNS and CDR2 SASEGT.

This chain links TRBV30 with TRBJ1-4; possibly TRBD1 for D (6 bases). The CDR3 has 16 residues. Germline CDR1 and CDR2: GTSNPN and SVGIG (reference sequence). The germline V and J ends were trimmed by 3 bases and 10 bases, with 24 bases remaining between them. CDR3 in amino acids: CAWRMGGPRGSAKLFF. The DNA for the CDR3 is TGTGCCTGGAGGATGGGGGGGCCCCGTGGTTCTGCAAAACTGTTTTTT.

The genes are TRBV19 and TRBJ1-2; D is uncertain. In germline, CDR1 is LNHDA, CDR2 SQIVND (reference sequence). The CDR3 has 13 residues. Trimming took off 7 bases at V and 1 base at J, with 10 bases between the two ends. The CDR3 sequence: CASTPRNNYGYTF. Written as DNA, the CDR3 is TGTGCCAGTACCCCTCGGAATAACTATGGCTACACCTTC.

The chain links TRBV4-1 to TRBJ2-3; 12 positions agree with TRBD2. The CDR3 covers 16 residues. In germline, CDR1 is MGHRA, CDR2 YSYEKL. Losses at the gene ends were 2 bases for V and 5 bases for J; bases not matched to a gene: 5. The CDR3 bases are TGCGCCAGCAGCCAACGACTAGCGGGGGCTCGAGATACGCAGTATTTT. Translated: CASSQRLAGARDTQYF.

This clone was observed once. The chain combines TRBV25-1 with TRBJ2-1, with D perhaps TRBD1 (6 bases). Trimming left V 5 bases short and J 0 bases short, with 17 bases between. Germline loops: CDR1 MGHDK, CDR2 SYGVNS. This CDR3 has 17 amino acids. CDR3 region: CASSPSRGQSSYNEQFF. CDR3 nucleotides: TGTGCCAGCAGTCCTAGTCGTGGACAGAGCTCCTACAATGAGCAGTTCTTC.

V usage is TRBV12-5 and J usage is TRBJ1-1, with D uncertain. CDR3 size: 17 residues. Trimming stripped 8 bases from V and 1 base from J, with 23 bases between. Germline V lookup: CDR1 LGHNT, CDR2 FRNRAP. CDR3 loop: CASRVIVAAWGNTEAFF. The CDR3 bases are TGTGCTAGTCGGGTCATCGTAGCCGCCTGGGGGAACACTGAAGCTTTCTTT.

The CDR3 reads CASSESGDTQYF. The CDR3 bases are TGTGCCAGCAGTGAATCAGGGGATACGCAGTATTTT. J is TRBJ2-3 and V is TRBV2, with a tentative D call TRBD1 (5 bases). Trimming took off 2 bases at V and 6 bases at J, with 6 bases between the two ends. Germline V gives CDR1 SNHLY, CDR2 FYNNEI. The CDR3 is 12 amino acids.

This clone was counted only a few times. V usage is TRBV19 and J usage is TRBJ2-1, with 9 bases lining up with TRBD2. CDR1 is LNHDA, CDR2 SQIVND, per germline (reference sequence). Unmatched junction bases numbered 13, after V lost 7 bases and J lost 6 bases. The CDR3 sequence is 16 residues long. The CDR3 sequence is CASTPRGSGRTNEQFF. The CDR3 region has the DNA TGTGCCAGTACCCCTCGGGGTAGCGGGAGAACCAATGAGCAGTTCTTC. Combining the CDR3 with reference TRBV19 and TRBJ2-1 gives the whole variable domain DGGITQSPKYLFRKEGQNVTLSCEQNLNHDAMYWYRQDPGQGLRLIYYSQIVNDFQKGDIAEGYSVSREKKESFPLTVTSAQKNPTAFYLCASTPRGSGRTNEQFFGPGTRLTVL.

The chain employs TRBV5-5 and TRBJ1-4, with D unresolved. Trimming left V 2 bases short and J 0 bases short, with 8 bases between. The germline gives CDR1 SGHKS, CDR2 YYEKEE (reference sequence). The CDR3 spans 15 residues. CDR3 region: CASSFGRTTNEKLFF. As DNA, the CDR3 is TGTGCCAGCAGCTTTGGTAGGACAACTAATGAAAAACTGTTTTTT.

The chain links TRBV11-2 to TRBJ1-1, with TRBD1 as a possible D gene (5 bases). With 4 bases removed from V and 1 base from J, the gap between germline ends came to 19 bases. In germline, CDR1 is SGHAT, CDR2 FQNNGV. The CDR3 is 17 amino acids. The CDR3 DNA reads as TGTGCCAGCAGCTCTACCTCGAGAGGGGTGGCGAACACTGAAGCTTTCTTT. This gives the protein CASSSTSRGVANTEAFF.

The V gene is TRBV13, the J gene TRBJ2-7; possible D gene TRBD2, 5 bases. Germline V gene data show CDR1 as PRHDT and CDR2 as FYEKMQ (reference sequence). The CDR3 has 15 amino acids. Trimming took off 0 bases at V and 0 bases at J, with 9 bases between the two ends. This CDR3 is CASSLGAAVSYEQYF. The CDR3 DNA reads TGTGCCAGCAGCTTAGGAGCGGCAGTCTCCTACGAGCAGTACTTC.

The CDR3 DNA reads as TGCGCCAGCAGCTTAACATGGGACAGGGGCGAGCAGTACTTC. Protein: CASSLTWDRGEQYF. The V gene is TRBV5-1, the J gene TRBJ2-7, with TRBD1 identical over 10 bases. CDR1 and CDR2 from the germline V gene are SGHRS and YFSETQ. J lost 6 bases, V lost 2 bases, and 5 bases had no gene match. This CDR3 is built from 14 residues.

The CDR3 reads CASMGVGMNTEAFF. The CDR3 nucleotides read TGTGCCTCAATGGGTGTTGGGATGAACACTGAAGCTTTCTTT. This sequence joins TRBV30 and TRBJ1-1, with D unclear. This CDR3 is built from 14 residues. Germline V lookup: CDR1 GTSNPN, CDR2 SVGIG (reference sequence). V was pared by 7 bases and J by 0 bases, with 15 bases between.

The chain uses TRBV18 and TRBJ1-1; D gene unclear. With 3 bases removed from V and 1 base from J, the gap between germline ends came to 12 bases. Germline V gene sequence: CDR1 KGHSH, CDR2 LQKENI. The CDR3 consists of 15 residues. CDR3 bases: TGTGCCAGCTCACCCCCACGGGCCCCGAACACTGAAGCTTTCTTT. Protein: CASSPPRAPNTEAFF.

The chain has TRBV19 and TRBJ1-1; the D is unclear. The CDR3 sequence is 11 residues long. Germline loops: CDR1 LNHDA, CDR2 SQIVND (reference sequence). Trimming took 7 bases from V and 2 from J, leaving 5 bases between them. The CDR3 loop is CASTVNTEAFF. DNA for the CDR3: TGTGCCAGTACCGTAAACACTGAAGCTTTCTTT.

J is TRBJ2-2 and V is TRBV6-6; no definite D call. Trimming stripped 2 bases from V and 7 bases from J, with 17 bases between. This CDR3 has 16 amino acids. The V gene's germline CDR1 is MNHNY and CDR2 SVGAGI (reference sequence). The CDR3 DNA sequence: TGTGCCAGCAGTTACGGGCTGCTTACGTTGGGCGGGGAGCTGTTTTTT. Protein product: CASSYGLLTLGGELFF.

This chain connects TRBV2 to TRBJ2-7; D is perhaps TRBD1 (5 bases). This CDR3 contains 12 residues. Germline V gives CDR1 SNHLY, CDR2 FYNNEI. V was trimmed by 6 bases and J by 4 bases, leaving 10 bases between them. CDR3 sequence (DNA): TGTGCCAGCAGGGACGACAGTTACGAGCAGTACTTC. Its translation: CASRDDSYEQYF.

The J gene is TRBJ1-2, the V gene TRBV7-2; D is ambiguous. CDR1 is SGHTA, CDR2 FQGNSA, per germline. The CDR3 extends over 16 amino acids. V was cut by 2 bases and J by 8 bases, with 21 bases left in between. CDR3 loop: CASSLRPGGHSGGYTF. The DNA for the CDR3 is TGTGCCAGCAGCTTAAGGCCGGGAGGCCACTCGGGAGGCTACACCTTC.